This TCR beta chain was documented in a study of blood T cell repertoires in COVID-19. In the study overall: Some COVID-19 samples were acute and others convalescent; all came from the United States, Italy and Spain. The analysed material was cDNA or gDNA that came from T cells, B-cell-depleted T cells, or PBMCs.

For this clone: Distinct nucleotide sequences in the sample also encode this CDR3.

Study processing details: From reference gene primer amplification, estimates of nucleated cell counts were derived. Profiled with immunoSEQ multiplex PCR; TCRdb holds only in-frame clones, not every one. V and J calls and clone size follow that table, whereas D and trimming were derived from the DNA. This table holds some 230,000 clones, about 83% found once. Germline-derived CDR1 and CDR2 are MGHRA and YSYEKL. Germline trimming cut 4 bases from V and 3 bases from J; bases unmatched to any gene: 8. The CDR3 is 16 amino acids. Specimen: peripheral blood. This TCR was sampled from a woman aged 45-60 years with acute or convalescent COVID-19. V is TRBV4-1 and J is TRBJ2-7, with 11 bases identical to TRBD1. The CDR3 region is CASSRFFGTGGYEQYF. CDR3 DNA: TGCGCCAGCAGCCGGTTCTTCGGGACAGGGGGCTACGAGCAGTACTTC.